One and the same sample provided the 6 T cell receptor beta chains below, sequenced in a study of cytomegalovirus exposure and HLA in healthy donors. It was with 60 Vbeta and 13 Jbeta primers that the PCR ran. Sequencing used immunoSEQ multiplex PCR; TCRdb keeps in-frame clones, though not all of them. Listed are about 50,000 clones; about 1% falls within the top ten. The sample consisted of PBMCs. Receptors were obtained from a woman aged 40-49 years in good health and CMV-seronegative.

J is TRBJ2-2 and V is TRBV2; TRBD1 matches 8 bases. Germline trimming cut 7 bases from V and 7 bases from J; bases unmatched to any gene: 8. Germline CDR1 is SNHLY and CDR2 is FYNNEI. The CDR3 is 14 amino acids. CDR3 DNA: TGTGCCAGCACACAGGGGGAAGGAGGCGGGGAGCTGTTTTTT. This codes for CASTQGEGGGELFF.

The rearrangement links TRBV18 to TRBJ1-2; perhaps TRBD1 as D (6 bases). The CDR3 runs 14 residues. CDR1 is KGHSH, CDR2 LQKENI, per germline. Deletions cut 3 bases from V and 6 bases from J, with 14 bases between. CDR3 coding DNA: TGTGCCAGCTCACCTCGCGACGGGGACAATGGCTACACCTTC. Its protein product is CASSPRDGDNGYTF.

The chain links TRBV15 to TRBJ2-7; the match to TRBD1 covers 9 bases. The ends lost 5 bases at V and 4 bases at J; junction bases unmatched: 9. Germline V gene lookup returns CDR1 LNHNV and CDR2 YYDKDF (reference sequence). The CDR3 length is 15 residues. CDR3 loop: CATSDRDRAIYEQYF. The DNA for the CDR3 is TGTGCCACCAGCGACCGGGACAGGGCCATTTACGAGCAGTACTTC.

This chain links TRBV7-2 with TRBJ2-1; TRBD2 matches at 10 bases. After removal of 2 bases from V and 5 bases from J, the junction contained 3 bases not matched to a gene. The CDR3 consists of 15 residues. Germline V gene sequence: CDR1 SGHTA, CDR2 FQGNSA. Written as DNA, the CDR3 is TGTGCCAGCAGCTTAAGCGGGAGGGGCAACAATGAGCAGTTCTTC. Its translation is CASSLSGRGNNEQFF.

This sequence joins TRBV7-2 and TRBJ2-7; maybe TRBD2 (6 bases). In germline, CDR1 is SGHTA, CDR2 FQGNSA. Trimming took off 4 bases at V and 5 bases at J, with 18 bases between the two ends. The CDR3 contains 15 residues. This CDR3 is CASSYTSSISNEQYF. The CDR3 DNA sequence: TGTGCCAGCAGCTATACTAGCAGTATTTCTAACGAGCAGTACTTC.

This chain joins TRBV25-1 and TRBJ1-1; D might be TRBD1 (6 bases). V lost 2 bases to trimming and J lost 0 bases, with 10 bases between them. Germline V CDR1 and CDR2: MGHDK, SYGVNS. The CDR3 runs to 15 residues. For the CDR3, the DNA is TGTGCCAGCAGTGAAATGGACAGACTGAACACTGAAGCTTTCTTT. Amino acid sequence: CASSEMDRLNTEAFF.